The present entry profiles one T cell receptor beta chain with its context. These data originate in a study of blood T cell repertoires in COVID-19. As for the study in general: COVID-19 samples collected from the United States, Italy and Spain covered acute and convalescent phases. T cells, B-cell-depleted T cells, or PBMCs provided the cDNA or gDNA that served as material.

This table comes from immunoSEQ multiplex PCR, and its TCRdb copy is limited to in-frame clones, with some not included. The sample has about 70,000 clones, over 75% seen once. The CDR3 has 16 residues. Trimming cost V 0 bases and J 1 base, with 14 bases left between them. Germline loops: CDR1 SGHRS, CDR2 YFSETQ. This TCR derives from a human donor in a cohort sampled during active COVID-19. Sequenced sample: peripheral blood. The J gene is TRBJ2-7, the V gene TRBV5-1, with D possibly matching TRBD1 (7 bases). The DNA of the CDR3 is TGCGCCAGCAGCTTGGGACCCCAGGGGGGATCCTACGAGCAGTACTTC. This translates into CASSLGPQGGSYEQYF.